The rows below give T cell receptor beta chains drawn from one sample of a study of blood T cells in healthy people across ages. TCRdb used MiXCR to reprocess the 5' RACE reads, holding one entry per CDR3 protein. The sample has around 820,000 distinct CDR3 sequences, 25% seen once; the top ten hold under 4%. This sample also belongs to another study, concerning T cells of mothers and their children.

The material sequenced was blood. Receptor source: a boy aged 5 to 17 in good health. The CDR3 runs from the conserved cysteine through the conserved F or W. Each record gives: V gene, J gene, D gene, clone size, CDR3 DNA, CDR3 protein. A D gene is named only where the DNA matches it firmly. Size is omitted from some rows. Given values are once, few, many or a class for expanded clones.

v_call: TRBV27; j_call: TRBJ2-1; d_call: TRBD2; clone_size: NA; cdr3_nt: TGTGCCAGCAGTTCAACTAGCGGGGGGATCTACAATGAGCAGTTCTTC; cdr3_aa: CASSSTSGGIYNEQFF
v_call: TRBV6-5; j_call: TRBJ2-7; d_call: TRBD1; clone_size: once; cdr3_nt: TGTGCCAGCAGTTATTTACGACAGGGTCGGGTCTACGAGCAGTACTTC; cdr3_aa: CASSYLRQGRVYEQYF
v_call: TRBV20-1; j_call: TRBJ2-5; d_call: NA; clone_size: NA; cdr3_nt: TGCAGTGCTAGTGTGGCGGTTAAGGAGACCCAGTACTTC; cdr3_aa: CSASVAVKETQYF
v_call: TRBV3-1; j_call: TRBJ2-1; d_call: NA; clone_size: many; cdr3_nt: TGTGCCAGCAGCCAAGATTGGCCAGACTACAATGAGCAGTTCTTC; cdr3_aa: CASSQDWPDYNEQFF
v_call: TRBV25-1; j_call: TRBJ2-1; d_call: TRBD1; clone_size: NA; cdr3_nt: TGTGCCAGCAGTGACCCGACAGGGATTTACAATGAGCAGTTCTTC; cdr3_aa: CASSDPTGIYNEQFF
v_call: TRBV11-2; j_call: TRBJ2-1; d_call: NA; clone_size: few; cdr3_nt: TGTGCCAGCAGCTTGGTTCCTCGCTCCTACAATGAGCAGTTCTTC; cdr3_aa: CASSLVPRSYNEQFF
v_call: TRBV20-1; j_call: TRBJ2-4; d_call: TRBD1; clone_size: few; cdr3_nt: TGCAGTGCAAACCGGGACAGGGCTCCTTTAGCCAAAAACATTCAGTACTTC; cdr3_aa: CSANRDRAPLAKNIQYF
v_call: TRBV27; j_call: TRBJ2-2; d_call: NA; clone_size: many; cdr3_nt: TGTGCCAGCAGTCCTTACACCGGGGAGCTGTTTTTT; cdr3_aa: CASSPYTGELFF
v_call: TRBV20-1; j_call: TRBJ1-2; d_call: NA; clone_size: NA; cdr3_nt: TGCAGTGCTAGCAGGTTGGAGTATGGCTACACCTTC; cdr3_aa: CSASRLEYGYTF
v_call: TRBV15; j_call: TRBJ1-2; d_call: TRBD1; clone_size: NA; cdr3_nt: TGTGCCACCAGCAGAGAGACAGGGGCCAACTATGGCTACACCTTC; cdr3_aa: CATSRETGANYGYTF
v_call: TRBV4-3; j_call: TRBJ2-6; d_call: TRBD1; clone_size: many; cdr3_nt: TGTGCCAGCAGTCAGGGGGCTGGGGCCAACGTCCTGACTTTC; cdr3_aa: CASSQGAGANVLTF
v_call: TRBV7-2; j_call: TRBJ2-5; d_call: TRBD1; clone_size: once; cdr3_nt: TGTGCCAGCAGCCTAACAGGGGGCGAGGCCCAGTACTTC; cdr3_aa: CASSLTGGEAQYF
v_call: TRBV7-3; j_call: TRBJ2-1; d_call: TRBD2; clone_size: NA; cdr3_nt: TGTGCCAGCAGCCCGTATGGGACTAGCGGGAGGGCCTCTGTATACAATGAGCAGTTCTTC; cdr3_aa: CASSPYGTSGRASVYNEQFF
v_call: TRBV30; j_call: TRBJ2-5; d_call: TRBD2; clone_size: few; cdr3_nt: TGTGCCTGGAGTGTACAGAGCGGGGGGGCCTCTGAGACCCAGTACTTC; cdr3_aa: CAWSVQSGGASETQYF
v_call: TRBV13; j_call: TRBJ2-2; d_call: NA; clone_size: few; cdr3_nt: TGTGCCAGCAGCTTAGACAGCGCGAACACCGGGGAGCTGTTTTTT; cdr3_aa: CASSLDSANTGELFF
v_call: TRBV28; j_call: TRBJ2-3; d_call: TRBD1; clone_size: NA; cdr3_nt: TGTGCCAGCAGTGTGACAGGGGACGACACAGATACGCAGTATTTT; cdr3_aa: CASSVTGDDTDTQYF
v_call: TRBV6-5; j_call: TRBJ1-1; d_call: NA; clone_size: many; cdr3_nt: TGTGCCAGCAGTTACGGTACGGGGAACACTGAAGCTTTCTTT; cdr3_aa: CASSYGTGNTEAFF
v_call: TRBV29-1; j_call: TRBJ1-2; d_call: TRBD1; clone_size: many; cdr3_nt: TGCAGCGTGGAACAGGGGGCGGGCTACACCTTC; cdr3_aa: CSVEQGAGYTF
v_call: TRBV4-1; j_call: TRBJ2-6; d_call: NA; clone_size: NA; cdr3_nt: TGCGCCAGCAGCCCAGGACCCTCTGGGGCCAACGTCCTGGCTTTC; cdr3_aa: CASSPGPSGANVLAF
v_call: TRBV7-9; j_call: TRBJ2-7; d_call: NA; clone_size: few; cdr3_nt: TGTGCCAGCAGCCAGCTCGCCGAGGGTCGCGAGCAGTACTTC; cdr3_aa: CASSQLAEGREQYF
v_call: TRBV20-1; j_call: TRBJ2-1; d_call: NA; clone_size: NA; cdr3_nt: TGCAGTGCTAGAGCGAGCTCGCGCGAGGCCTACAATGAGCAGTTCTTC; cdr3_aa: CSARASSREAYNEQFF
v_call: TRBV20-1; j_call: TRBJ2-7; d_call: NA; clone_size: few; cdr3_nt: TGCAGTGCTAGAGAGAGCTCCTACGAGCAGTACTTC; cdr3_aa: CSARESSYEQYF
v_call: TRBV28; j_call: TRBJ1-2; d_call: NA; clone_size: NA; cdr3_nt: TGTGCCAGCAGTACGGCCGGCCCCGTGGGCTACACCTTC; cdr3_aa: CASSTAGPVGYTF
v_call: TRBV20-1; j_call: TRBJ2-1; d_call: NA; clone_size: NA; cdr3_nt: TGCAGTATCCGCGTTGTGGGTCGCAATGAGCAGTTCTTC; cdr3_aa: CSIRVVGRNEQFF
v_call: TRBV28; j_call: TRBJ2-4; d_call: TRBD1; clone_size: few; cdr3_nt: TGTGCCAGCAGTCTTGAGGACAGGGCCAGCTATGCCAAAAACATTCAGTACTTC; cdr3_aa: CASSLEDRASYAKNIQYF
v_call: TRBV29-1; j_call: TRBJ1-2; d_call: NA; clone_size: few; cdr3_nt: TGCAGCGTTCCGGGACACAACGATGGCTACACCTTC; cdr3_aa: CSVPGHNDGYTF
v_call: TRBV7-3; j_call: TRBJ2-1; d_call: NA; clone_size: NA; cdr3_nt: TGTGCCAGCAGCTTAAATGGGGGTGGGTACAATGAGCAGTTCTTC; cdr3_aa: CASSLNGGGYNEQFF
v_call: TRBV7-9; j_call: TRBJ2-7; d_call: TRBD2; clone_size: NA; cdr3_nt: TGTGCCAGCAGCCCCCCGGGGGGGAACGAGCAGTACTTC; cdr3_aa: CASSPPGGNEQYF
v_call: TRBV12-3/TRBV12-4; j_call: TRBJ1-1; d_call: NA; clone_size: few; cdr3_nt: TGTGCCAGCAGTTTCAAGGGGAACACTGAAGCTTTCTTT; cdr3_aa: CASSFKGNTEAFF
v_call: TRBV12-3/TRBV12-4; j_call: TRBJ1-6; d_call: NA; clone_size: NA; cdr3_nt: TGTGCCAGCAGTGCCTACTCGGAAGATAATTCACCCCTCCACTTT; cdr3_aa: CASSAYSEDNSPLHF
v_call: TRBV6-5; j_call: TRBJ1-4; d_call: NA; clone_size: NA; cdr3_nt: TGTGCCAGCAGTTACCCCCCCGGCACAACTAATGAAAAACTGTTTTTT; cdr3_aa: CASSYPPGTTNEKLFF
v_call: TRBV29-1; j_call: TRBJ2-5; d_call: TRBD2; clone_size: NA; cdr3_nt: TGCTCCCATAGCGGGAGCGGTGTAGAGACCCAGTACTTC; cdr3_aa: CSHSGSGVETQYF
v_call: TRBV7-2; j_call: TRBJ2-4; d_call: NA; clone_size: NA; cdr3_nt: TGTGCCAGCAGCGTTGGAGGGACGGCGGGGAGCAAAAACATTCAGTACTTC; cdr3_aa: CASSVGGTAGSKNIQYF
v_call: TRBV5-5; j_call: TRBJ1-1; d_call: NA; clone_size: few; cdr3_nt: TGTGCCAGCGCTAACGACGGCGTGAACACTGAAGCTTTCTTT; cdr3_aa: CASANDGVNTEAFF
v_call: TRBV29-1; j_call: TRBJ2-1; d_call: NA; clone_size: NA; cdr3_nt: TGCAGCGTTGTAACTCTGGGTGAGCAGTTCTTC; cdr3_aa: CSVVTLGEQFF
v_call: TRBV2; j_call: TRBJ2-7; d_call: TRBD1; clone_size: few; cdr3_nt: TGTGCCAGCAGTGAAGTCCTTACAGGGGCAACCGTCTCCGAGCAGTACTTC; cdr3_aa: CASSEVLTGATVSEQYF
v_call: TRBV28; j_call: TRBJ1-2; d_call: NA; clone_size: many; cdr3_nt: TGTGCTAGCAGTTCCCCCGGGCCTCAAGTGGGTGGCTACACCTTC; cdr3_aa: CASSSPGPQVGGYTF
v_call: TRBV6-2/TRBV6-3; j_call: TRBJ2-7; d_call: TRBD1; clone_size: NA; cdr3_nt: TGCGCCAGCAGTTACCATCCTGACAGGGCCACCTACGAGCAGTACTTC; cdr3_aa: CASSYHPDRATYEQYF
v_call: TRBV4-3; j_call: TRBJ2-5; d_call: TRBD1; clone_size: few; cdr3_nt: TGCGCCAGCAGCCCGGACAGGGTAGGACAAGAGACCCAGTACTTC; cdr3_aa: CASSPDRVGQETQYF
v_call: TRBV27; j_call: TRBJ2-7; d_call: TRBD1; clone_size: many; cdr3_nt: TGTGCCAGCAGTTTCACAGGGGGCTACGAGCAGTACTTC; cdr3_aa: CASSFTGGYEQYF
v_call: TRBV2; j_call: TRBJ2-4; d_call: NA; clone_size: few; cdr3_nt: TGTGCCAGTCAAGGGCGGAGCTGGGCCAAAAACATTCAGTACTTC; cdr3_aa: CASQGRSWAKNIQYF
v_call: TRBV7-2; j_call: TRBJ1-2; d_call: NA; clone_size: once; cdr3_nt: TGTGCCAGCAGCTTAGTGGGCAGCGGCTACACCTTC; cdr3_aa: CASSLVGSGYTF
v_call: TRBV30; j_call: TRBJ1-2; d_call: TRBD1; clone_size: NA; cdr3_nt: TGTGCCTGGAGCCCGGACAGGACCACTGGCTACACCTTC; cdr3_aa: CAWSPDRTTGYTF
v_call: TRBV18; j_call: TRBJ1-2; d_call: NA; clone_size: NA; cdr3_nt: TGTGCCAGCTCACCAAGGCCGGTTCCTATACCCAACTATGGCTACACCTTC; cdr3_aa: CASSPRPVPIPNYGYTF
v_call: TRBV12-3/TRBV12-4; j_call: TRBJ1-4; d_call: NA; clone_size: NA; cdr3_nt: TGTGCCAGCCAGCTCGGTGGGGGCCATGAAAAACTGTTTTTT; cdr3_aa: CASQLGGGHEKLFF
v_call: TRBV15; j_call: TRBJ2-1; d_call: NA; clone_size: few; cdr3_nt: TGTGCCACCAGCCCAACAGCGGAGTACAATGAGCAGTTCTTC; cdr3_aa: CATSPTAEYNEQFF
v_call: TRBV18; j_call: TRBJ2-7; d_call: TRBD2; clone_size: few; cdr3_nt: TGTGCCAGCTCACGGCCGGGGGGTTACGAGCAGTACTTC; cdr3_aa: CASSRPGGYEQYF
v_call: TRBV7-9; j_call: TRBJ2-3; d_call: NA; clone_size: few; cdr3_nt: TGTGCCAGCAGCTTAGAAGGCTCCCGGCAGTATTTT; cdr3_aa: CASSLEGSRQYF
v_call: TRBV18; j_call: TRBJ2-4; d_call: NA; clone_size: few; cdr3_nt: TGTGCCAGCTCCCCGGGGGACCAAAACATTCAGTACTTC; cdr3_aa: CASSPGDQNIQYF
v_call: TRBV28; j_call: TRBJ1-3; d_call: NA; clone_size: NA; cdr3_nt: TGTGCCAGCAGCTCAACCTGGGGAAACACCATATATTTT; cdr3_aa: CASSSTWGNTIYF
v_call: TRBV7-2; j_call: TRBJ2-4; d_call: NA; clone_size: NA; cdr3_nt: TGTGCCAGCAGCCCTAACGTCGGCCAAAACATTCAGTACTTC; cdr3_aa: CASSPNVGQNIQYF
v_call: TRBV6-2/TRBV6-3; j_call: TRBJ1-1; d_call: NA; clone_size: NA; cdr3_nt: TGTGCCAGCAGTTACTCAGGCAGCTTTAACACTGAAGCTTTCTTT; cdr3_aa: CASSYSGSFNTEAFF
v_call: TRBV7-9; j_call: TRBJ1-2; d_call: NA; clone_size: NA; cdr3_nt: TGTGCCAGCAGCCCGAGCTTGGGGGCCGGTGGCTACACCTTC; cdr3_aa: CASSPSLGAGGYTF
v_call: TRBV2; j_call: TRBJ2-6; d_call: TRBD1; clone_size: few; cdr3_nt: TGTGCCAGCAGCCCGGGACAGTCTGGGGCCAACGTCCTGACTTTC; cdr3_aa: CASSPGQSGANVLTF
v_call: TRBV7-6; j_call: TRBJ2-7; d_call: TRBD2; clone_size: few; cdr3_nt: TGTGCCAGCAGCCCGAGGGCGACTAGCGGGACTACCTACGAGCAGTACTTC; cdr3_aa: CASSPRATSGTTYEQYF
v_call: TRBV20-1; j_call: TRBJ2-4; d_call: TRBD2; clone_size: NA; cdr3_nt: TGCAGTGCTAGTTCTGGGCTAGCGGTAAACATTCAGTACTTC; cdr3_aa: CSASSGLAVNIQYF
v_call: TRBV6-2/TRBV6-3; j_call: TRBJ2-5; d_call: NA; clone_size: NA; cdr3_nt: TGTGCCAGCAGTTGGACTACCAAAGAGACCCAGTACTTC; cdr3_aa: CASSWTTKETQYF